The entry that follows covers one T cell receptor (beta chain) sequence. This table comes from immunoSEQ multiplex PCR, and its TCRdb copy is limited to in-frame clones, with some not included. In the table there are 60,000 to 70,000 clones, 86% of which are singletons. These data come from a study of OX40 agonist ivuxolimab in advanced cancers. This specimen was CD4+ or CD8+ T cells sorted from blood, taken in a trial of the OX40 agonist ivuxolimab. The receptor was derived from an adult with an advanced solid tumor such as melanoma, head and neck, liver or kidney cancer.

CDR3 sequence reads: CASSPTRQARPQHF. The CDR3 DNA sequence: TGTGCCAGCTCACCCACCCGACAGGCCAGGCCCCAGCATTTT. V is TRBV18 and J is TRBJ1-5, with a possible D match to TRBD1 (6 bases). Trimming removed 3 bases from V and 9 bases from J, with 15 bases in between. CDR3 length equals 14 residues. Germline values: CDR1 KGHSH, CDR2 LQKENI.